Sequencing of this T cell receptor (beta chain) was carried out in a study of T cell changes during pregnancy in multiple sclerosis. Only in-frame clones appear in the TCRdb table, and some are missing; sequencing was by immunoSEQ multiplex PCR. Here the sample spans 35,000 or so clones, about 92% being singletons. This clone was seen a single time. CDR1 and CDR2 (germline): MNHNY, SVGAGI (reference sequence). V was pared by 4 bases and J by 2 bases, with 2 bases of the junction left unmatched. This CDR3 has 15 amino acids. Sequences were derived from CD4+ T cells from peripheral blood mononuclear cells, sampled after pregnancy. This sequence originates from a female donor with multiple sclerosis, enrolled in a pregnancy study. The V call is TRBV6-6, the J call TRBJ1-5; the match to TRBD1 covers 10 bases. The CDR3 DNA is TGTGCCAGCAGTTGGGGACAGGGGCGCAATCAGCCCCAGCATTTT. This codes for CASSWGQGRNQPQHF.